A single sample gave rise to the 2 T cell receptor beta chains below, sequenced in a study of shared clonotypes between healthy human individuals. Assay: immunoSEQ multiplex PCR; the TCRdb copy retains only in-frame clones and omits some. The table shows roughly 590,000 clones, with over 95% occurring only once. CD45RO-negative CD8 cells positively selected for CCR7 made up the naive population, which excluded terminally differentiated effector memory CD45RA+ cells. The sequencing sample was made of naive CD8+ T cells sorted from blood. These receptors were taken from a woman aged 25 to 45 in good health.

The chain uses TRBV25-1 and TRBJ2-1; possible D gene TRBD1, 5 bases. Germline CDR1 MGHDK, CDR2 SYGVNS. Trimming removed 0 bases at V and 9 bases at J, with 12 bases between. This CDR3 spans 14 amino acids. The CDR3 protein is CASSEYRLQGEQFF. DNA for the CDR3: TGTGCCAGCAGTGAATATAGACTCCAGGGTGAGCAGTTCTTC.

This clone has just a few counts. The rearrangement joins TRBV23-1 to TRBJ1-1; no clear D. TRBV23-1 is annotated as an ORF whose role is uncertain. The CDR3 runs to 14 residues. Trimming took off 4 bases at V and 0 bases at J, with 9 bases between the two ends. The CDR3 sequence is CASSPQVLNTEAFF. CDR3 sequence (DNA): TGCGCCAGCAGTCCCCAGGTACTGAACACTGAAGCTTTCTTT.